One T cell receptor beta chain is described in this entry. Its antigen is not identified. Measured with immunoSEQ multiplex PCR; TCRdb has only the in-frame clones, and not every one. The repertoire holds approximately 67,000 clones, with approximately 92% as singletons. These data belong to a study of Tregs in tolerant kidney transplant recipients. Study outcomes and limitations: Some patients' samples used different primers over time, so nucleotide sequences weren't comparable. Tregs expanded with activated donor B cells seemed most donor-specific. In tolerant patients, donor-specific Tregs outgrew total Tregs, suggesting antigen-driven expansion.

The starting material was CD8+ T cells from blood, obtained before the transplant. The sequence was collected from a human donor who received a combined kidney and bone marrow transplant.

CDR3 in amino acids: CASSLAGGETEAFF. For the CDR3, the DNA is TGTGCCAGCAGCTTAGCGGGGGGAGAAACTGAAGCTTTCTTT. The chain employs TRBV7-6 and TRBJ1-1, with D perhaps matching TRBD1 (5 bases). The CDR3 contains 14 residues. The germline CDR1 and CDR2 sequences are SGHVS and FNYEAQ. V lost 0 bases to trimming and J lost 5 bases, with 10 bases between them.